The next 9 T cell receptor beta chains were all read from a single sample in a study of regulatory T cells in long-lasting Graves disease. Time point reported: persistent/refractory GD, antithyroid drugs over 5 years with positive TRAb. Extracted RNA from PBMCs served as the source of the TCR library. For TCR beta, libraries came from iRepertoire HTBI primers and Arm-PCR of CDR3 regions. MiXCR was run by TCRdb on the multiplex PCR reads, yielding one entry per CDR3 protein. The table records approximately 470,000 distinct CDR3 sequences, less than 25% of them present only once. The specimen was peripheral blood mononuclear cells (PBMCs), collected when the disease was refractory, from a patient treated with antithyroid drugs. The receptors were gathered from a female donor with Graves disease.

This chain joins TRBV7-9 and TRBJ2-3; possibly TRBD1 for D (6 bases). This CDR3 contains 17 residues. Deletions cut 2 bases from V and 1 base from J, with 16 bases between. From germline, CDR1 is SEHNR and CDR2 FQNEAQ (reference sequence). The CDR3: CASSLSPRGLRTDTQYF. The CDR3 DNA reads TGTGCCAGCAGCTTATCCCCCAGGGGCCTTCGCACAGATACGCAGTATTTT.

The table lists this clonotype with a few counts. This chain joins TRBV27 and TRBJ1-6; TRBD1 might be the D (5 bases). This CDR3 comprises 14 residues. The germline CDR1 and CDR2 sequences are MNHEY and SMNVEV (reference sequence). Trimming took off 8 bases at V and 5 bases at J, with 13 bases between the two ends. CDR3 region: CASHSTGDNSPLHF. Here the CDR3 DNA reads TGTGCCAGCCACTCAACAGGAGATAATTCACCCCTCCACTTT.

This clonotype was seen ten or more times. The rearrangement joins TRBV28 to TRBJ2-7, with TRBD1 matching over 11 bases. The CDR3 is made up of 14 amino acids. CDR1 is MDHEN, CDR2 SYDVKM, per germline. Unmatched junction bases numbered 6, after V lost 4 bases and J lost 7 bases. The chain's CDR3 is CASSWVGQGEEQYF. CDR3 bases: TGTGCCAGCAGTTGGGTGGGACAGGGGGAGGAGCAGTACTTC.

The V call is TRBV7-9, the J call TRBJ1-5, with D perhaps matching TRBD1 (5 bases). The length of the CDR3 is 15 residues. Germline assignment: CDR1 SEHNR and CDR2 FQNEAQ (reference sequence). V was clipped by 3 bases and J by 5 bases, with 14 bases between them. The CDR3 DNA sequence: TGTGCCAGCAGCTTGGGACTCCGTCGAGATCAGCCCCAGCATTTT. It codes for CASSLGLRRDQPQHF.

The chain joins TRBV7-9 to TRBJ2-7; 13 nucleotides agree with TRBD2. Germline loops: CDR1 SEHNR, CDR2 FQNEAQ (reference sequence). V was pared by 1 base and J by 3 bases, with 3 bases of the junction left unmatched. This CDR3 is 16 amino acids long. The CDR3 here is CASSLGTSGRLYEQYF. DNA for the CDR3: TGTGCCAGCAGCTTAGGGACTAGCGGGAGACTCTACGAGCAGTACTTC.

For this clonotype: This may be a read error, as it is one base from a much larger clone. The CDR3 DNA is TGTGCCAGCCCTCGAGACTACTACGAGCAGTACTTC. Its protein product is CASPRDYYEQYF. The rearrangement uses TRBV18 and TRBJ2-7, with D tentatively TRBD2 (5 bases). The CDR3 runs 12 residues. Germline V gene lookup returns CDR1 KGHSH and CDR2 LQKENI. Trimming took 8 bases from V and 3 from J, leaving 11 bases between them.

This clonotype was observed at least ten times. The rearrangement uses TRBV6-5 and TRBJ1-5, with a possible D match to TRBD1 (6 bases). From germline, CDR1 is MNHEY and CDR2 SVGAGI. Trimming removed 4 bases at V and 4 bases at J, with 17 bases between. The CDR3 has 16 amino acids. The CDR3 nucleotides are TGTGCCAGCAGTTTGGGGGGCCCGGGCCTGAATCAGCCCCAGCATTTT. It translates to CASSLGGPGLNQPQHF.

The CDR3 bases are TGCAGCGCTCTGTACACCTCCTACGAGCAGTACTTC. It specifies CSALYTSYEQYF. The chain carries TRBV29-1 and TRBJ2-7; D is uncertain. This CDR3 is 12 amino acids long. Germline V CDR1 and CDR2: SQVTM, ANQGSEA. Trimming cost V 7 bases and J 0 bases, with 10 bases left between them.

This sequence joins TRBV7-9 and TRBJ2-5; D may correspond to TRBD1 or TRBD2 (6 bases each). Trimming left V 5 bases short and J 4 bases short, with 20 bases between. CDR3 length: 16 residues. Germline CDR1 reads SEHNR; CDR2 reads FQNEAQ (reference sequence). Written as DNA, the CDR3 is TGTGCCAGCAGCCCAAAGGGGGGCGAGGGGGGAGAGACCCAGTACTTC. Translation gives CASSPKGGEGGETQYF.